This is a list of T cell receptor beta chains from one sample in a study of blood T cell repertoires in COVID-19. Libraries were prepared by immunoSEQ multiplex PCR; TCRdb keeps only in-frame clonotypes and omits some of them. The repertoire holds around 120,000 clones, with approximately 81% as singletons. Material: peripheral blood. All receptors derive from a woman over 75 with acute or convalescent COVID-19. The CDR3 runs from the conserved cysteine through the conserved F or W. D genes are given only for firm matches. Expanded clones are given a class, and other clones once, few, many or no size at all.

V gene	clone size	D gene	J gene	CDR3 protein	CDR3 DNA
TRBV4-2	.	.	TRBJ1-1	CASSQEGDLNTEAFF	TGTGCCAGCAGCCAAGAGGGGGACTTGAACACTGAAGCTTTCTTT
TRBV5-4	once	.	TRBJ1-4	CASSLQGTNEKLFF	TGTGCCAGCAGCTTGCAGGGGACTAATGAAAAACTGTTTTTT
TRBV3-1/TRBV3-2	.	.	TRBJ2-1	CASSQDVAAGDEQFF	TGTGCCAGCAGCCAAGACGTCGCGGCCGGAGATGAGCAGTTCTTC
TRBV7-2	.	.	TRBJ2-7	CASSLGPGRGSYEQYF	TGTGCCAGCAGCTTAGGGCCGGGCAGGGGTTCCTACGAGCAGTACTTC
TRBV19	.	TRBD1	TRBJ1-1	CASQRDRGKMGTEAFF	TGTGCCAGTCAACGGGACAGGGGAAAGATGGGCACTGAAGCTTTCTTT
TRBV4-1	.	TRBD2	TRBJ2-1	CASSQEETSVYNEQFF	TGCGCCAGCAGCCAAGAGGAGACTAGCGTATACAATGAGCAGTTCTTC
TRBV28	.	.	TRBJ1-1	CASSLGGDTEAFF	TGTGCCAGCAGCCTTGGAGGGGACACTGAAGCTTTCTTT
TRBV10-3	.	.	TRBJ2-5	CAISDSSSETQYF	TGTGCCATCAGTGATTCTAGCAGTGAGACCCAGTACTTC
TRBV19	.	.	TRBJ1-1	CASSIMGGEGTEAFF	TGTGCCAGTAGTATAATGGGGGGTGAAGGCACTGAAGCTTTCTTT
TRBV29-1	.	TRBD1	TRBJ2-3	CSVGQGGNSQYF	TGCAGCGTGGGACAGGGGGGGAATTCGCAGTATTTT
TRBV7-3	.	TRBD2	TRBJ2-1	CASSLIPTSGSFNEQFF	TGTGCCAGCAGCTTAATCCCTACTAGCGGGTCCTTCAATGAGCAGTTCTTC
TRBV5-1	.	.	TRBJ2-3	CASSGTSTDTQYF	TGCGCCAGCAGCGGGACAAGCACAGATACGCAGTATTTT
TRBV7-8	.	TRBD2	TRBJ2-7	CASSLNWGGSYEQYF	TGTGCCAGCAGCTTAAACTGGGGAGGGTCCTACGAGCAGTACTTC
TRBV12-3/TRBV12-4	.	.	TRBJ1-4	CASSRGRGEKLFF	TGTGCCAGCAGTCGGGGTAGGGGGGAAAAACTGTTTTTT
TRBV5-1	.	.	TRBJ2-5	CASSLLEGVGDQYF	TGCGCCAGCAGCCTTTTAGAGGGAGTAGGTGACCAGTACTTC
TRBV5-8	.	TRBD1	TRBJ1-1	CASSLGQGDRTEAFF	TGTGCCAGCAGCTTGGGTCAGGGGGATCGGACTGAAGCTTTCTTT
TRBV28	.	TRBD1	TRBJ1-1	CASKTGGVTEAFF	TGTGCCAGTAAGACAGGGGGTGTCACTGAAGCTTTCTTT
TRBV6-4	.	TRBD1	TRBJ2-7	CASSDSQGWEYEQYF	TGTGCCAGCAGTGACTCACAGGGGTGGGAGTACGAGCAGTACTTC
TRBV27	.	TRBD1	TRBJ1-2	CASRLTGDRGYTF	TGTGCCAGCAGATTAACAGGGGACCGTGGCTACACCTTC
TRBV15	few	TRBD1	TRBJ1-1	CATSRGGQGNTEAFF	TGTGCCACCAGCAGAGGAGGACAGGGAAATACTGAAGCTTTCTTT
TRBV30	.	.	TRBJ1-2	CAWSVLLGDGYTF	TGTGCCTGGAGTGTACTGCTGGGAGATGGCTACACCTTC
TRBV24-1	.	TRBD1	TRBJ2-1	CATSSPGTGGFYNEQFF	TGTGCCACCAGTAGTCCAGGGACAGGGGGTTTCTACAATGAGCAGTTCTTC
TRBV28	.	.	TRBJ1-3	CASTLGGAGNTIYF	TGTGCCAGCACCCTAGGGGGAGCTGGAAACACCATATATTTT
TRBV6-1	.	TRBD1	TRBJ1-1	CASSEQGVGTEAFF	TGTGCCAGCAGTGAACAGGGGGTAGGAACTGAAGCTTTCTTT
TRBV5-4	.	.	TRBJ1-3	CASSMGGTNRVNTIYF	TGTGCCAGCAGCATGGGAGGGACAAATAGAGTGAACACCATATATTTT
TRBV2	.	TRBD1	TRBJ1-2	CASSPGQGGIPFYGYTF	TGTGCCAGCAGTCCGGGACAGGGGGGCATTCCTTTCTATGGCTACACCTTC
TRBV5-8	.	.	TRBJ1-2	CASSLLQNYGYTF	TGTGCCAGCAGCTTGTTACAGAACTATGGCTACACCTTC
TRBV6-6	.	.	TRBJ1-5	CASSSLPRGSNQPQHF	TGTGCCAGCAGTTCCCTCCCACGGGGGAGCAATCAGCCCCAGCATTTT
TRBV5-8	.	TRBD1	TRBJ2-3	CASSWTGDRVADTQYF	TGTGCCAGCAGCTGGACAGGGGATCGGGTCGCAGATACGCAGTATTTT